The clone carrying this TCR beta chain was seen only a few times. This sample was taken from a study of T cells after yellow fever vaccination. CDR1 PRHDT and CDR2 FYEKMQ come from the germline V gene (reference sequence). Trimming cost V 6 bases and J 8 bases, with 8 bases left between them. The CDR3 loop spans 11 amino acids. TCRdb reprocessed the 5' RACE reads with MiXCR, giving one entry per CDR3 protein. The top ten hold more than 13% of the sample, which has approximately 550,000 distinct CDR3 sequences, 15% to 20% seen once. This sample comprised PBMCs, obtained 15 days after the yellow fever booster vaccination. The V and J genes are TRBV13 and TRBJ2-4; D is perhaps TRBD1 (6 bases). This TCR came from a man aged 25-45 years who received the YFV17D yellow fever vaccine. This CDR3 reads CASRQGDIQYF. The CDR3 nucleotides are TGTGCCAGCAGACAGGGAGACATTCAGTACTTC.